The sequence of this TCR beta chain was determined in a study of cytomegalovirus exposure and HLA in healthy donors. This CDR3 has 14 residues. In germline, CDR1 is ENHRY, CDR2 SYGVKD. Between the trimmed V and J ends, which lost 6 bases and 0 bases, there was a span of 9 bases. PCR was performed using 60 Vbeta and 13 Jbeta primers. Clones were read by immunoSEQ multiplex PCR, and TCRdb kept only the in-frame ones, dropping some. The top ten clones hold just under 4% of a sample with some 97,000 clones, under 80% of them seen once. The chain recombines TRBV10-3 with TRBJ1-3; no clear D gene. This TCR derives from a woman between 50 and 59 years old in good health and CMV-seropositive. Sequences were obtained from PBMCs. The CDR3 is CAIRQAGSGNTIYF. Written as DNA, the CDR3 is TGTGCCATCAGGCAAGCCGGCTCTGGAAACACCATATATTTT.